In its sample, the clone carrying this TCR beta chain was seen a few times. What it recognizes is unknown. In the same sample, other DNA sequences code for this CDR3. The repertoire was sequenced with immunoSEQ multiplex PCR; TCRdb's copy has only in-frame clones and lacks some. The top ten clones hold 3% to 4% of a sample with approximately 28,000 clones, around 78% of them seen once. The data were obtained in a study of T cells in narcolepsy. Overall study: Healthy controls were enrolled alongside patients with narcolepsy type 1 or type 2. Study-level findings and limits: Autoreactive HCRT-specific and TRIB2-specific clonotypes were marked in same-patient CSF-versus-blood CD4+ comparisons. Some memory CD4+ repertoires had no autoreactive clone sequences.

CDR3 length: 14 amino acids. V shed 0 bases and J shed 7 bases, with 8 bases lying between them. CDR1 and CDR2 (germline): SGDLS, YYNGEE. This rearrangement joins TRBV9 to TRBJ1-6; D unresolved. The clonotype originates from a human donor with narcolepsy. What was sequenced was CD45RA- memory CD4+ T cells from PBMCs. The CDR3 here is CASSVGTGNSPLHF. The CDR3 DNA reads as TGTGCCAGCAGCGTAGGGACCGGAAATTCACCCCTCCACTTT.